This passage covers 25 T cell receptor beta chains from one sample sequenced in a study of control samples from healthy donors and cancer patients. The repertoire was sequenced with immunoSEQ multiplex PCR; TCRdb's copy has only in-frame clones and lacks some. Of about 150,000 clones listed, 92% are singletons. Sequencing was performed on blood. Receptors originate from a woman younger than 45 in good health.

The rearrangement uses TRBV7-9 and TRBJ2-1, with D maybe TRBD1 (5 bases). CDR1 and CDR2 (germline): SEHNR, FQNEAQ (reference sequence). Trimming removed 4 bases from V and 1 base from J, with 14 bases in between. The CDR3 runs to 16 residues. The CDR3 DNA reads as TGTGCCAGCAGCTCCCTTCTTGACAGATCCTACAATGAGCAGTTCTTC. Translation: CASSSLLDRSYNEQFF.

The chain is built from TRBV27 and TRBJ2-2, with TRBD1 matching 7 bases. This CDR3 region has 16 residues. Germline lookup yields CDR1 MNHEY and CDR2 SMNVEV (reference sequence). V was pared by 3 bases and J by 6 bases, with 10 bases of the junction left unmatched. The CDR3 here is CASSLWGGGTAGELFF. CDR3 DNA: TGTGCCAGCAGTTTGTGGGGTGGTGGGACAGCCGGGGAGCTGTTTTTT.

The CDR3 DNA reads as TGTGCCACCAGGACAGGAGCTAGCACAGATACGCAGTATTTT. Translation: CATRTGASTDTQYF. This chain connects TRBV24-1 to TRBJ2-3; possibly TRBD1 for D (6 bases). CDR3 length: 14 amino acids. Per the germline V gene, CDR1 is KGHDR and CDR2 is SFDVKD. Deletions cut 7 bases from V and 0 bases from J, with 10 bases between.

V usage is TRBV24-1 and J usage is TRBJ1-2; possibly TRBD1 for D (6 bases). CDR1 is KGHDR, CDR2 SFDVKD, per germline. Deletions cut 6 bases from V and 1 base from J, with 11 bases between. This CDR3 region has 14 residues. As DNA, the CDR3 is TGTGCCACCAGTCAGGGGACGCGTAACTATGGCTACACCTTC. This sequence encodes CATSQGTRNYGYTF.

CDR3 amino acids: CASSLDPGFGGPQETQYF. DNA for the CDR3: TGTGCCAGCAGCTTAGATCCCGGTTTTGGGGGCCCCCAAGAGACCCAGTACTTC. The chain employs TRBV11-2 and TRBJ2-5; TRBD1 is a possible D gene (6 bases). The CDR3 is 18 amino acids. The V and J ends lost 0 bases and 1 base respectively, with 18 bases between them. Germline assignment: CDR1 SGHAT and CDR2 FQNNGV.

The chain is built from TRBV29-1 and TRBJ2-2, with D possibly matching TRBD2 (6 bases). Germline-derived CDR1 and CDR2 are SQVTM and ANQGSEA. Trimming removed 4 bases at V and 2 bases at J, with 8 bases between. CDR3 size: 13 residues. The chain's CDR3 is CSVGGENTGELFF. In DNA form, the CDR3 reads TGCAGCGTTGGGGGGGAAAACACCGGGGAGCTGTTTTTT.

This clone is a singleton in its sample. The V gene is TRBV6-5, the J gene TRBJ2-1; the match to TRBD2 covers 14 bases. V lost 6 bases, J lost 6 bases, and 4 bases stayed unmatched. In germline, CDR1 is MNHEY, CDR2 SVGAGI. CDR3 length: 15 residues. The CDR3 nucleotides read TGTGCCAGCAGCCGGGGACTAGCGGGAGTCAATGAGCAGTTCTTC. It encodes CASSRGLAGVNEQFF.

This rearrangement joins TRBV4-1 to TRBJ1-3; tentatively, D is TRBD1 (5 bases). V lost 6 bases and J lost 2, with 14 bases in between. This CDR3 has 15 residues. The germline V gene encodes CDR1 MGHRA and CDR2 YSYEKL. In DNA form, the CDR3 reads TGCGCCAGCAGTCTAGGGGATTTGGCTGGAAACACCATATATTTT. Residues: CASSLGDLAGNTIYF.

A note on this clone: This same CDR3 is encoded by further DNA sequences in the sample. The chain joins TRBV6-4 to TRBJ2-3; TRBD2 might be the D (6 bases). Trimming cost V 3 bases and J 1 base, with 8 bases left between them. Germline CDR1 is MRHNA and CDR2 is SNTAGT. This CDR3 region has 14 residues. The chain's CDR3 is CASSDRGGTDTQYF. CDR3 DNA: TGTGCCAGCAGTGATCGCGGGGGCACAGATACGCAGTATTTT.

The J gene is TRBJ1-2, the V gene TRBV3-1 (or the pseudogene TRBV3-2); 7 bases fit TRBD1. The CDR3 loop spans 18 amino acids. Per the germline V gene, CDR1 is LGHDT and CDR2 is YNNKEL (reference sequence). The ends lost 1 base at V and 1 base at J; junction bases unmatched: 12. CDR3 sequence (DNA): TGTGCCAGCAGCCAAGGGCAGGGGGTCCCCTCCCGTAACTATGGCTACACCTTC. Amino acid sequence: CASSQGQGVPSRNYGYTF.

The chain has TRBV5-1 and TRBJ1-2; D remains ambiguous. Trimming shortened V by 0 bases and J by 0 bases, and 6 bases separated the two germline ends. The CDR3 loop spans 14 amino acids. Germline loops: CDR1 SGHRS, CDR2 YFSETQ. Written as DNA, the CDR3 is TGCGCCAGCAGCTTGGAGCTTCCTAACTATGGCTACACCTTC. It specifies CASSLELPNYGYTF. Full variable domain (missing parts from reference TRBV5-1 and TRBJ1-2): KAGVTQTPRYLIKTRGQQVTLSCSPISGHRSVSWYQQTPGQGLQFLFEYFSETQRNKGNFPGRFSGRQFSNSRSEMNVSTLELGDSALYLCASSLELPNYGYTFGSGTRLTVV.

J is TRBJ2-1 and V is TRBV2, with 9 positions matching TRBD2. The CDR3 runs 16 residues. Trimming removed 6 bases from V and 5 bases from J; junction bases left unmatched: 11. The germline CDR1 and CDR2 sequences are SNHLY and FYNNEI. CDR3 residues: CASSPLLSGRHNEQFF. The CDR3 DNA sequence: TGTGCCAGCAGCCCGCTCCTCAGCGGGAGGCACAATGAGCAGTTCTTC.

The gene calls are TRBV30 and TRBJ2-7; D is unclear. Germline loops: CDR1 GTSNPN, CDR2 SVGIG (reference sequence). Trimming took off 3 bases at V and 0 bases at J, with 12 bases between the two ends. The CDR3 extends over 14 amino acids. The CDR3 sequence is CAWSARYLSYEQYF. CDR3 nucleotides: TGTGCCTGGAGCGCCCGCTACCTCTCCTACGAGCAGTACTTC. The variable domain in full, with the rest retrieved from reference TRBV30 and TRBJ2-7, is SQTIHQWPATLVQPVGSPLSLECTVEGTSNPNLYWYRQAAGRGLQLLFYSVGIGQISSEVPQNLSASRPQDRQFILSSKKLLLSDSGFYLCAWSARYLSYEQYFGPGTRLTVT.

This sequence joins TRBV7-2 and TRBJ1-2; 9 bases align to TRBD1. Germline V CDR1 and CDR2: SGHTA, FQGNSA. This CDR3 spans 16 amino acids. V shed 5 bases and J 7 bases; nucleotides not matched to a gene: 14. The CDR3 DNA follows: TGTGCCAGCAGCCCACGCCGGGACAGGGTATCTGGTGGCTACACCTTC. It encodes CASSPRRDRVSGGYTF.

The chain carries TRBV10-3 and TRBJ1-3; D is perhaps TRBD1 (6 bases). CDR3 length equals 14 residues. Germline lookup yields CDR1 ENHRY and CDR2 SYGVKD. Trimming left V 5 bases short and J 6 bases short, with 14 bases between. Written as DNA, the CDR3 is TGTGCCATCAGTCGTCCCGGGACATCAAACACCATATATTTT. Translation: CAISRPGTSNTIYF.

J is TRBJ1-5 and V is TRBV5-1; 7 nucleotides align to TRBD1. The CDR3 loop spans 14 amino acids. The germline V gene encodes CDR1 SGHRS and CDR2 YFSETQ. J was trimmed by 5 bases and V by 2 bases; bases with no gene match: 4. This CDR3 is CASSLGDSYQPQHF. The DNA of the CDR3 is TGCGCCAGCAGCTTAGGGGACAGTTATCAGCCCCAGCATTTT.

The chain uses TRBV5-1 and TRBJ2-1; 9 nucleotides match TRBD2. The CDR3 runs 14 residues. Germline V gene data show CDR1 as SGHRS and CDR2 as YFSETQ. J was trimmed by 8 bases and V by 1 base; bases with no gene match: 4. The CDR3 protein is CASSLSSGSYEQFF. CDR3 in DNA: TGCGCCAGCAGCTTGAGTAGCGGGAGCTATGAGCAGTTCTTC. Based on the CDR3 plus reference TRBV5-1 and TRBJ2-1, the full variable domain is KAGVTQTPRYLIKTRGQQVTLSCSPISGHRSVSWYQQTPGQGLQFLFEYFSETQRNKGNFPGRFSGRQFSNSRSEMNVSTLELGDSALYLCASSLSSGSYEQFFGPGTRLTVL.

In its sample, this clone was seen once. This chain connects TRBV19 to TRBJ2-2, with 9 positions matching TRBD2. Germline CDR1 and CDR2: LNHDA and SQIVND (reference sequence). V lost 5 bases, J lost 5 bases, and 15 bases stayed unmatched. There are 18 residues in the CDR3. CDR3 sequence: CASSALGTSIRTTGELFF. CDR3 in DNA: TGTGCCAGTAGTGCCCTTGGGACTAGCATTCGAACAACCGGGGAGCTGTTTTTT.

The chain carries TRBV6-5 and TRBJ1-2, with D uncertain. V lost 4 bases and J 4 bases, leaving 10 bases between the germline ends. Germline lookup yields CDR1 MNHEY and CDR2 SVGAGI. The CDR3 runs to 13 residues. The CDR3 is CASSLTAVYGYTF. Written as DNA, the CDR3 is TGTGCCAGCAGTTTGACTGCGGTCTATGGCTACACCTTC.

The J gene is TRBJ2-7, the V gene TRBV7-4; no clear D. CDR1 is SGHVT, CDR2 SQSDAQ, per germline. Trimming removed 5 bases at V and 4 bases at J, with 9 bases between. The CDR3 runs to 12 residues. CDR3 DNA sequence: TGTGCCAGCAGCCTAGGGCGGTACGAGCAGTACTTC. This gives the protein CASSLGRYEQYF.

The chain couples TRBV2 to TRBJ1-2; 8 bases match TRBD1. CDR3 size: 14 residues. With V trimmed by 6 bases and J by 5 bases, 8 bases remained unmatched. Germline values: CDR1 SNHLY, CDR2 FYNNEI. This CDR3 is CASRGIRTGYGYTF. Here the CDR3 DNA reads TGTGCCAGCAGAGGAATAAGGACAGGGTATGGCTACACCTTC.

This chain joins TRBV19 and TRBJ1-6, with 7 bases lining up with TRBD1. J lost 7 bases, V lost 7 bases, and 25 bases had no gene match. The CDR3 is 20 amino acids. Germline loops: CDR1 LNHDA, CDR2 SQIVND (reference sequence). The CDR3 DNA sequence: TGTGCCAGTAAGACGAGCCGGGGTTCTTTCGGACAGGTTGGAAATTCACCCCTCCACTTT. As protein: CASKTSRGSFGQVGNSPLHF.

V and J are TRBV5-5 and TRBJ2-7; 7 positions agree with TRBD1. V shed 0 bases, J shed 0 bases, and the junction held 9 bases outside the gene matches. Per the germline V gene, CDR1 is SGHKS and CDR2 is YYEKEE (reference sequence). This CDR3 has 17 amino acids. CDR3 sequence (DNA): TGTGCCAGCAGCTTGGCGGGGACAGTTGGAAACTCCTACGAGCAGTACTTC. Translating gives CASSLAGTVGNSYEQYF.

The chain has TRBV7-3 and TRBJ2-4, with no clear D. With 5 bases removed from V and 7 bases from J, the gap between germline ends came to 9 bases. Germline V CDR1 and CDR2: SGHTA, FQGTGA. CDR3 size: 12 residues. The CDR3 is CASSPPLNIQYF. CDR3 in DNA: TGTGCCAGCAGCCCCCCCTTGAACATTCAGTACTTC.

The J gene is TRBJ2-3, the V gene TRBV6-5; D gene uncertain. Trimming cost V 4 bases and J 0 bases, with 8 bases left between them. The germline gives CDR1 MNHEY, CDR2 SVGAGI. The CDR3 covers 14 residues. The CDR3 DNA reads TGTGCCAGCAGTTCGCCGACCAGCACAGATACGCAGTATTTT. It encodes CASSSPTSTDTQYF.